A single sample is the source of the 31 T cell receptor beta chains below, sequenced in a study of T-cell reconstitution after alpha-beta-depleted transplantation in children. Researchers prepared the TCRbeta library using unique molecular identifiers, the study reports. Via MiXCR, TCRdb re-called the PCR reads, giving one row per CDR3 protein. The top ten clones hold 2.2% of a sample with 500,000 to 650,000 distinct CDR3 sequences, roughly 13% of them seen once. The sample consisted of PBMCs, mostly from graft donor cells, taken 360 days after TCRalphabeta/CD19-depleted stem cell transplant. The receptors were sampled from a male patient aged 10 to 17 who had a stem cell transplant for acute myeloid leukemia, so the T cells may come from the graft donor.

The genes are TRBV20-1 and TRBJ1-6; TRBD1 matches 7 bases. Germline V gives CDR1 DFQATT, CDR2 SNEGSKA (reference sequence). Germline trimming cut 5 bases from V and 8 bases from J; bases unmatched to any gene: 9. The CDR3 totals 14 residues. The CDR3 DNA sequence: TGCAGTGCTGTAAAGGGACAGCTTTATTCACCCCTCCACTTT. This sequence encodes CSAVKGQLYSPLHF.

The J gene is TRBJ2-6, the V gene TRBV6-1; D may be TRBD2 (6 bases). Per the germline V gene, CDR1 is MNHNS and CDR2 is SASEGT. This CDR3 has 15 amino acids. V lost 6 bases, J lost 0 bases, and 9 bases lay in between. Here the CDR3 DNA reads TGTGCCAGCAGGTTCGGGAGCTCTGGGGCCAACGTCCTGACTTTC. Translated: CASRFGSSGANVLTF.

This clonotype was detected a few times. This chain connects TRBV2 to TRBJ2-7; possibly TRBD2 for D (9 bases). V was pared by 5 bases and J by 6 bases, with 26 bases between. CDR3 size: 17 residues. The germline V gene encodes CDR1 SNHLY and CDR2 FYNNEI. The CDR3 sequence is CASSRIATSGQGSEQYF. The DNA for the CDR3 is TGTGCCAGCAGTAGAATAGCGACTAGCGGACAGGGTAGCGAGCAGTACTTC.

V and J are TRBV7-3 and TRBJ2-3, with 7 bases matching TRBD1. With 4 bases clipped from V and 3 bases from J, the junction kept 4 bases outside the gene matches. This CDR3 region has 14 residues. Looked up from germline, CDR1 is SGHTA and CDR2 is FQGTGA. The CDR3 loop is CASSWTGATDTQYF. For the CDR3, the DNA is TGTGCCAGCAGCTGGACAGGCGCTACAGATACGCAGTATTTT.

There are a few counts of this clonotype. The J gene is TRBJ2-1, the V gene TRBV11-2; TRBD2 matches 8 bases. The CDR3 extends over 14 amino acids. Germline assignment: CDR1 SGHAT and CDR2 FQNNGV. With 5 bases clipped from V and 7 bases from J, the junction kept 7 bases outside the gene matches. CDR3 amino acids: CASSPIGGGNEQFF. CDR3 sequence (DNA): TGTGCCAGCAGCCCCATTGGCGGGGGGAATGAGCAGTTCTTC.

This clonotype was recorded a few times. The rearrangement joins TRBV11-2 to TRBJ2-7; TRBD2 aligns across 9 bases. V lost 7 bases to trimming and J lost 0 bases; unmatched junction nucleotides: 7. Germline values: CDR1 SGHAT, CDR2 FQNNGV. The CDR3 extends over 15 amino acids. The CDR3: CASIEGLAASYEQYF. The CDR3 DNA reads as TGTGCCAGCATCGAGGGACTAGCAGCCTCCTACGAGCAGTACTTC.

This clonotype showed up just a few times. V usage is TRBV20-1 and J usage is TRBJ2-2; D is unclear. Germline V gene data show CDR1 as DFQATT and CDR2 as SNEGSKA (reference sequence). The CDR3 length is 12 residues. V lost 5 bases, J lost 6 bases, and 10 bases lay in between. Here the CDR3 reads CSALRPPGELFF. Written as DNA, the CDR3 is TGCAGTGCTCTCCGTCCCCCCGGGGAGCTGTTTTTT.

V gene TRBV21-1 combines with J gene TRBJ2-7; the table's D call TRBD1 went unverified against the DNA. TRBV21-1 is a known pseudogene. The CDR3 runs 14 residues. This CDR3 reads CASSKPTGSYEQYF. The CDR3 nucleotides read TGTGCCAGCAGCAAACCGACAGGTTCCTACGAGCAGTACTTC.

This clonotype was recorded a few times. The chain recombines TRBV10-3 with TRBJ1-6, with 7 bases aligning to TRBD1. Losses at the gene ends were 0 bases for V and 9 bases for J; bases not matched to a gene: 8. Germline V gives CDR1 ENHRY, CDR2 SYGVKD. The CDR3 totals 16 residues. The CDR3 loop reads CAISESSGQPISPLHF. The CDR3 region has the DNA TGTGCCATCAGTGAGTCCTCGGGACAGCCCATTTCACCCCTCCACTTT.

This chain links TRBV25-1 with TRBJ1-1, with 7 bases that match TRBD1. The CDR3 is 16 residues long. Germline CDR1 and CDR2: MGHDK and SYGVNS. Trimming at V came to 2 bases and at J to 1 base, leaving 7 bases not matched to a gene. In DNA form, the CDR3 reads TGTGCCAGCAGTGAAAGTGGGACAGTGAGGAACACTGAAGCTTTCTTT. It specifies CASSESGTVRNTEAFF.

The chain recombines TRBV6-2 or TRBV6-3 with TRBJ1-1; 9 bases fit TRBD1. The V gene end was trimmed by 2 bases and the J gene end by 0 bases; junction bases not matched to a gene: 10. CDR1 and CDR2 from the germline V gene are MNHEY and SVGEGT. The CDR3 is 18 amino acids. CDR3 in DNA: TGTGCCAGCAGTTACCTAACCGGGACAGGGACCTTGAACACTGAAGCTTTCTTT. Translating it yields CASSYLTGTGTLNTEAFF.

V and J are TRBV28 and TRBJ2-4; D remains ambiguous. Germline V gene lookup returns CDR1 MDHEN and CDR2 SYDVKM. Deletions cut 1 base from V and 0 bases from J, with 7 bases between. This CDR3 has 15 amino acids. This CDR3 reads CASSLSTPAKNIQYF. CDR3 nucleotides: TGTGCCAGCAGTTTATCGACTCCAGCCAAAAACATTCAGTACTTC.

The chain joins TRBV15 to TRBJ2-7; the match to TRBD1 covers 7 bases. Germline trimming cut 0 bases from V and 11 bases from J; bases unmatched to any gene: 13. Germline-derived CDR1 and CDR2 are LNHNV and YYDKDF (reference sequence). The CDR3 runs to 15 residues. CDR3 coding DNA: TGTGCCACCAGCAGAGAGTCGCCCATTACAGGGGAAAAGTACTTC. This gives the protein CATSRESPITGEKYF.

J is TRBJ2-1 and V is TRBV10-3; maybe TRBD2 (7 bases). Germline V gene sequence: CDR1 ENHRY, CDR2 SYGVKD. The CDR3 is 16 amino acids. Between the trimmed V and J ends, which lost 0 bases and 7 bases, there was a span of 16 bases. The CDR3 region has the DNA TGTGCCATCAGTGAGTCGGCCCAGGGGAGGGGAAATGAGCAGTTCTTC. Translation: CAISESAQGRGNEQFF.

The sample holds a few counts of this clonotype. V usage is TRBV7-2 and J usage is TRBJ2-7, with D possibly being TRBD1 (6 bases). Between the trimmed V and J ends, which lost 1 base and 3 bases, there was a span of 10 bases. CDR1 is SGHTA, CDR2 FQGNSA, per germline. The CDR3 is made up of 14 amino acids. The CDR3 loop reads CASSLEARGYEQYF. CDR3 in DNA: TGTGCCAGCAGCTTAGAGGCCAGGGGCTACGAGCAGTACTTC.

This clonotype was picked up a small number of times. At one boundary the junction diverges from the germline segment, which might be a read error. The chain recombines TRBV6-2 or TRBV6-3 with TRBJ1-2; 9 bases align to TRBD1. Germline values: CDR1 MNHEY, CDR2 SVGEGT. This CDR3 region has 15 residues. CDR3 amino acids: CASSYQTGTGTSIAF. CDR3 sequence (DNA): TGTGCCAGCAGTTACCAAACCGGGACAGGGACCTCAATCGCCTTC.

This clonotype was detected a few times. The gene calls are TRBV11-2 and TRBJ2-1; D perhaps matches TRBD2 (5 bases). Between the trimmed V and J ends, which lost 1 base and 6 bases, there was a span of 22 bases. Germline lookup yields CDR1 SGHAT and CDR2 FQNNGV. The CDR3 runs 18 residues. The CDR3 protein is CASSLGVAWPGLGNEQFF. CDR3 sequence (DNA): TGTGCCAGCAGCTTAGGGGTTGCTTGGCCAGGACTCGGCAATGAGCAGTTCTTC.

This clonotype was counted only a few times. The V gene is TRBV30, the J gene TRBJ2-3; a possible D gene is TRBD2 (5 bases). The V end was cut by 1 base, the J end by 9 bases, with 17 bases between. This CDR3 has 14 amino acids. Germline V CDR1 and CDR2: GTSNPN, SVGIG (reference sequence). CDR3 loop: CAWSGDSAHGTQYF. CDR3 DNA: TGTGCCTGGAGTGGTGATAGCGCCCACGGGACGCAGTATTTT.

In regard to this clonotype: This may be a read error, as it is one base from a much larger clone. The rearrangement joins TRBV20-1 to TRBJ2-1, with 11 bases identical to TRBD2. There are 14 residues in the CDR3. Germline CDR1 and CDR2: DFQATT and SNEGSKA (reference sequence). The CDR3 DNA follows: TGCAGTGCTGGAGAGACTAGCGGGAAGAATGAGCAGTTCTTC. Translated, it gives CSAGETSGKNEQFF.

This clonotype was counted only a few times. CDR3 in amino acids: CASSQGGGRAPSDTQYF. Here the CDR3 DNA reads TGCGCCAGCAGCCAAGGAGGCGGGAGGGCCCCATCAGATACGCAGTATTTT. V and J are TRBV4-3 and TRBJ2-3; 9 nucleotides match TRBD2. The CDR3 totals 17 residues. In germline, CDR1 is LGHNA, CDR2 YSLEER. V lost 1 base and J lost 4; bases outside the gene matches: 9.

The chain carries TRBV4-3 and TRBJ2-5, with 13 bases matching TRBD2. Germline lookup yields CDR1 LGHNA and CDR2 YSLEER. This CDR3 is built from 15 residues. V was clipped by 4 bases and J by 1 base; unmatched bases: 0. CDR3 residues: CASSRTSGGQETQYF. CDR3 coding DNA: TGCGCCAGCAGCCGGACTAGCGGGGGCCAAGAGACCCAGTACTTC.

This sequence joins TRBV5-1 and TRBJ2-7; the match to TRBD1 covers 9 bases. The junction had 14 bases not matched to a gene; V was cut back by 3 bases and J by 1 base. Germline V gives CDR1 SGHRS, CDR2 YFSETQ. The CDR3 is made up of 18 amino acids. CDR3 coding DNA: TGCGCCAGCAGCTCAGGGACAGGGCCGGGACTTCCATCCTACGAGCAGTACTTC. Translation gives CASSSGTGPGLPSYEQYF. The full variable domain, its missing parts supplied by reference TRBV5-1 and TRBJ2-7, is KAGVTQTPRYLIKTRGQQVTLSCSPISGHRSVSWYQQTPGQGLQFLFEYFSETQRNKGNFPGRFSGRQFSNSRSEMNVSTLELGDSALYLCASSSGTGPGLPSYEQYFGPGTRLTVT.

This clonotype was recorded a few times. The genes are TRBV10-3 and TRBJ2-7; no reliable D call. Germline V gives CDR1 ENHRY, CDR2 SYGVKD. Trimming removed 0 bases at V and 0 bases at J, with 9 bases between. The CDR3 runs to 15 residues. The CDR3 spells CAISESGRSSYEQYV. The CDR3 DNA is TGTGCCATCAGTGAGTCGGGAAGGAGCTCCTACGAGCAGTACGTC.

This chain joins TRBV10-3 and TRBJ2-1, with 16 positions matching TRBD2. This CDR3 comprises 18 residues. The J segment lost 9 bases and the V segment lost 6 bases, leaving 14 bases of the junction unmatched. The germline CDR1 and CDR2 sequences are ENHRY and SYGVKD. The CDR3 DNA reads TGTGCCATCAGAAGAGGGACTAGCGGGGGGGGGCATGGTGGTGAGCAGTTCTTC. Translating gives CAIRRGTSGGGHGGEQFF.

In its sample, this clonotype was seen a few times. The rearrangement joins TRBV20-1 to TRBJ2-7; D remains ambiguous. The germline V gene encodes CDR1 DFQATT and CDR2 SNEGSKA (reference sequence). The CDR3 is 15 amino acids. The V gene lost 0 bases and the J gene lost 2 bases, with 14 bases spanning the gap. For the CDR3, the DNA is TGCAGTGCTAGAGATTTGATAGCTGTCGCCTACGAGCAGTACTTC. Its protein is CSARDLIAVAYEQYF.

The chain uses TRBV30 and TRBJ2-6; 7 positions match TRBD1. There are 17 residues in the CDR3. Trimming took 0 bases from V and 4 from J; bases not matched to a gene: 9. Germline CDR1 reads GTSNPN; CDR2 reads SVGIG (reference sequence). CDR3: CAWSVPTGASGANVLTF. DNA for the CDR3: TGTGCCTGGAGTGTACCCACAGGGGCATCCGGGGCCAACGTCCTGACTTTC.

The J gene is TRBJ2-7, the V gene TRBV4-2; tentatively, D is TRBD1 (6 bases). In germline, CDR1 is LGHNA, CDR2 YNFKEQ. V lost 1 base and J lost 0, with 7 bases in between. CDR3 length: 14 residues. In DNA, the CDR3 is TGTGCCAGCAGCCAAGGACAGGTCTCCTACGAGCAGTACTTC. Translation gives CASSQGQVSYEQYF.

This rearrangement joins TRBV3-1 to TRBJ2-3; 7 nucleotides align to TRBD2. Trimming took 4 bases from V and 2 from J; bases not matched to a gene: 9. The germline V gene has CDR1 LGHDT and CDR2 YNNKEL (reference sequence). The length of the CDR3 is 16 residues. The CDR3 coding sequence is TGTGCCAGCAGCCCCTCCGGGACTACTATCACAGATACGCAGTATTTT. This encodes CASSPSGTTITDTQYF.

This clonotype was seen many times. In DNA form, the CDR3 reads TGTGCCAGCAGCCAGGGGCAGTCTGGCTACACCTTC. Amino acid sequence: CASSQGQSGYTF. The V and J genes are TRBV14 and TRBJ1-2; possibly TRBD1 for D (5 bases). The length of the CDR3 is 12 residues. V was trimmed by 3 bases and J by 7 bases, leaving 9 bases between them. CDR1 and CDR2 (germline): SGHDN, FVKESK.

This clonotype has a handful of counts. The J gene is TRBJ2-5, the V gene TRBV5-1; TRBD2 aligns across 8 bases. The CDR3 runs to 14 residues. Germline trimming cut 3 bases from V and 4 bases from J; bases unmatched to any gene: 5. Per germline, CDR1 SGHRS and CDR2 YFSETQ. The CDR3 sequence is CASSSGGGVETQYF. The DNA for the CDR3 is TGCGCCAGCAGCTCGGGAGGGGGAGTAGAGACCCAGTACTTC.

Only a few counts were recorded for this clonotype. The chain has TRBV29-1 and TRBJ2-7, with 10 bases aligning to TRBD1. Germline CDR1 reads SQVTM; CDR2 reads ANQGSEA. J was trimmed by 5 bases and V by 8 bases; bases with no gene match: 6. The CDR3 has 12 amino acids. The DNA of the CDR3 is TGCAGCAGCCGGACAGGGGGGAACGAGCAGTACTTC. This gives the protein CSSRTGGNEQYF.